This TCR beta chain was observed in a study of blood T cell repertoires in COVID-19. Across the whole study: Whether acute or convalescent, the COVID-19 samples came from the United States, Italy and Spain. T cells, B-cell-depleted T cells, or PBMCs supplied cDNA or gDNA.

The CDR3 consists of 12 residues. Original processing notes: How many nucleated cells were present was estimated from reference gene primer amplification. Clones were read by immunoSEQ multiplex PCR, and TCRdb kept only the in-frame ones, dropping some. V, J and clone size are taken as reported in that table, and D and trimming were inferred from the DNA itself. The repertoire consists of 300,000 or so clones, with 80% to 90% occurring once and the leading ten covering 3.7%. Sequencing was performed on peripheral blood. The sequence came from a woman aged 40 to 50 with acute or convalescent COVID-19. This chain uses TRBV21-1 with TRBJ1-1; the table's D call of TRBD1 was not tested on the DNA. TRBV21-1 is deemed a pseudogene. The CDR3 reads CASSKPPSPRVF. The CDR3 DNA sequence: TGTGCCAGCAGCAAACCCCCCTCACCCAGGGTATTT.